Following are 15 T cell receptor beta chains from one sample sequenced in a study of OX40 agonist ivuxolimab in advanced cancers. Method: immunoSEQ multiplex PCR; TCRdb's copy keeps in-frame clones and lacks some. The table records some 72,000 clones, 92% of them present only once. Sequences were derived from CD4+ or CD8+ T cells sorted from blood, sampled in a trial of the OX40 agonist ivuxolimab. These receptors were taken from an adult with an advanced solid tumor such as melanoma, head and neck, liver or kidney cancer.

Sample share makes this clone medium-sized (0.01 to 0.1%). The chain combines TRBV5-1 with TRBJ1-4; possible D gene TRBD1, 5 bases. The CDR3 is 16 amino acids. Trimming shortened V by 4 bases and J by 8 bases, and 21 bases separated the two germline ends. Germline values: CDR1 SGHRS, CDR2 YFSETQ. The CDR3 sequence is CASSPAEAGPGEKLFF. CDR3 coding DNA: TGCGCCAGCAGCCCCGCGGAGGCAGGACCAGGGGAAAAACTGTTTTTT.

The chain's CDR3 is CASSLPDSNYGYTF. The CDR3 bases are TGTGCCAGCAGTCTACCGGACAGTAACTATGGCTACACCTTC. The chain recombines TRBV6-1 with TRBJ1-2, with a weak D call TRBD1 (6 bases). Germline V gives CDR1 MNHNS, CDR2 SASEGT. Trimming removed 5 bases at V and 1 base at J, with 11 bases between. The CDR3 loop spans 14 amino acids.

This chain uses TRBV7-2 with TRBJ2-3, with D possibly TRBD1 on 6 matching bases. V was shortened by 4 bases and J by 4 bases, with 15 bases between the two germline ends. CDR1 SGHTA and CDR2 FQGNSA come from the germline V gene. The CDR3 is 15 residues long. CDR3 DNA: TGTGCCAGCAGCTCCCGGACAGCCACCCCAGATACGCAGTATTTT. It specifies CASSSRTATPDTQYF.

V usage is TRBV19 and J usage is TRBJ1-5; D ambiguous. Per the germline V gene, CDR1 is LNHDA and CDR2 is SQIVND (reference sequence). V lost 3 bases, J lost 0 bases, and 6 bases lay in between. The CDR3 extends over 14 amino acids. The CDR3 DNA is TGTGCCAGTAGTATTTACAGTAGCAATCAGCCCCAGCATTTT. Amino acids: CASSIYSSNQPQHF.

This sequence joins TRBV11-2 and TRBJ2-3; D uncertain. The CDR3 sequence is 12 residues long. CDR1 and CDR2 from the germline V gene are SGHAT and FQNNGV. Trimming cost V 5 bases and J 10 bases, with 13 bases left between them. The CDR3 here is CASSPAQLAQYF. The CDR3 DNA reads TGTGCCAGCAGCCCGGCCCAGTTGGCGCAGTATTTT.

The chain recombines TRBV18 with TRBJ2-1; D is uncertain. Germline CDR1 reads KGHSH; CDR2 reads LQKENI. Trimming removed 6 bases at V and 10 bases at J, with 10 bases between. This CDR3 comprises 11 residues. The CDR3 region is CASSEEEEQFF. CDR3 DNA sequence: TGTGCCAGCTCGGAAGAGGAAGAGCAGTTCTTC.

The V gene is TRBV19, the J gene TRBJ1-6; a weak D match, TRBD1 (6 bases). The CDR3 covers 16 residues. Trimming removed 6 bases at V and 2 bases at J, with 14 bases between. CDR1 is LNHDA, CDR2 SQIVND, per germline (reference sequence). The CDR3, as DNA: TGTGCCAGTAGCGACTCCGACAGGACCTATAATTCACCCCTCCACTTT. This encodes CASSDSDRTYNSPLHF.

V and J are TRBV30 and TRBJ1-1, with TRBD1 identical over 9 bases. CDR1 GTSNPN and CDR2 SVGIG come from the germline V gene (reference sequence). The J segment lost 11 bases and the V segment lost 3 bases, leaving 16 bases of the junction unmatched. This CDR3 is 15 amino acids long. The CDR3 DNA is TGTGCCTGGAGGGGGCCCGGGACAGGGAAAGGAGCGGCTTTCTTT. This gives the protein CAWRGPGTGKGAAFF.

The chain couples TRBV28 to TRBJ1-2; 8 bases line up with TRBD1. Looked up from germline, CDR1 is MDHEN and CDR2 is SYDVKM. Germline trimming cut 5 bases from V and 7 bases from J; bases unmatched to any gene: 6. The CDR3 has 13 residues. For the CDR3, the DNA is TGTGCCAGCAGTCTCACAGGGGGATCTGGCTACACCTTC. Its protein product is CASSLTGGSGYTF.

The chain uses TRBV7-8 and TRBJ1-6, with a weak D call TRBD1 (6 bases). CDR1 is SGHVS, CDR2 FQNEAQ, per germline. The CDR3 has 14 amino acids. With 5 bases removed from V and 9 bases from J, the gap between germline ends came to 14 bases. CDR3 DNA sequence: TGTGCCAGCAGCCTACAGGGCCCGGGTTCACCCCTCCACTTT. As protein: CASSLQGPGSPLHF.

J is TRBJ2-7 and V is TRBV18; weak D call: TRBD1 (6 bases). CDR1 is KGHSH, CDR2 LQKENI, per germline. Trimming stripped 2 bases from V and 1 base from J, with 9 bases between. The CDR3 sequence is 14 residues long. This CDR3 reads CASSPRTASYEQYF. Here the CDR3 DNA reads TGTGCCAGCTCACCAAGGACAGCGTCCTACGAGCAGTACTTC. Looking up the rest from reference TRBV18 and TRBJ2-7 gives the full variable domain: NAGVMQNPRHLVRRRGQEARLRCSPMKGHSHVYWYRQLPEEGLKFMVYLQKENIIDESGMPKERFSAEFPKEGPSILRIQQVVRGDSAAYFCASSPRTASYEQYFGPGTRLTVT.

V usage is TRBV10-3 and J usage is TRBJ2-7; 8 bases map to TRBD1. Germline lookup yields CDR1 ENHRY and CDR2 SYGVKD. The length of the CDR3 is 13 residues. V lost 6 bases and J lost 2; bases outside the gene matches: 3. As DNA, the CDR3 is TGTGCCATCAGGACAGGGGACCCCTACGAGCAGTACTTC. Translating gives CAIRTGDPYEQYF.

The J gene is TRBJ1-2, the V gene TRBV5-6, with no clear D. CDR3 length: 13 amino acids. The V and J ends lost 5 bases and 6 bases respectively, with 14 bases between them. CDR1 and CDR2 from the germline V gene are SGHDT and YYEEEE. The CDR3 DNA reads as TGTGCCAGCAGTTCCTGGGGAGTGGATGGCTACACCTTC. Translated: CASSSWGVDGYTF.

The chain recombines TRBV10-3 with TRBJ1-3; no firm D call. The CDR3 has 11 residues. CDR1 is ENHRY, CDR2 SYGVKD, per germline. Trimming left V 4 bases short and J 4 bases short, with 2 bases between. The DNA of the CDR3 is TGTGCCATCAGTGCGGGAAACACCATATATTTT. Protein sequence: CAISAGNTIYF.

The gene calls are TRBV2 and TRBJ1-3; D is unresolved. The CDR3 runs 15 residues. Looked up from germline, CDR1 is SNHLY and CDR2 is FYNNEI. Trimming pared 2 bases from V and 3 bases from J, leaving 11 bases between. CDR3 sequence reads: CASSEMWGGGNTIYF. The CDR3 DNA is TGTGCCAGCAGTGAAATGTGGGGTGGTGGAAACACCATATATTTT.